This TCR beta chain was recorded in a study of T cell responses to AZD1222 COVID-19 vaccine. Assay: immunoSEQ multiplex PCR; the TCRdb copy retains only in-frame clones and omits some. The sample holds about 69,000 clones, around four fifths seen once. Per germline, CDR1 DFQATT and CDR2 SNEGSKA (reference sequence). This CDR3 is built from 17 residues. Between the trimmed V and J ends, which lost 3 bases and 6 bases, there was a span of 24 bases. This chain uses TRBV20-1 with TRBJ1-5, with D tentatively TRBD1 (6 bases). The receptor comes from an adult who received the AZD1222 COVID-19 vaccine. This sample comprised peripheral blood, obtained 28 days after the second AZD1222 dose. CDR3 sequence reads: CSASRGRAQGVAQPQHF. CDR3 coding DNA: TGCAGTGCTAGTCGTGGGCGGGCACAGGGTGTGGCTCAGCCCCAGCATTTT.